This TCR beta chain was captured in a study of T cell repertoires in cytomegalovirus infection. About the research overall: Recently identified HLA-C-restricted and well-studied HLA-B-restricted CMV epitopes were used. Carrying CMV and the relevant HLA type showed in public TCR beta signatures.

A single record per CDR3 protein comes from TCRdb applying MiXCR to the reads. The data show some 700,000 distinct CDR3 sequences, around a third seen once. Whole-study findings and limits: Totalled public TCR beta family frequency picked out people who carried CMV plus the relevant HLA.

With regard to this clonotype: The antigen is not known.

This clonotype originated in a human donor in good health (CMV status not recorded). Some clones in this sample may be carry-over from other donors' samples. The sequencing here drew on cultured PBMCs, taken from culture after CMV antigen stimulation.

The CDR3 DNA reads TGTGCCAGCAGCTACGACCGTCTCGGGGAGACCCAGTACTTC. Translation gives CASSYDRLGETQYF. This chain connects TRBV7-9 to TRBJ2-5; D gene ambiguous. The germline gives CDR1 SEHNR, CDR2 FQNEAQ (reference sequence). Trimming cost V 4 bases and J 5 bases, with 14 bases left between them. The CDR3 is 14 residues long. Together with reference TRBV7-9 and TRBJ2-5, the CDR3 gives the full variable domain: DTGVSQNPRHKITKRGQNVTFRCDPISEHNRLYWYRQTLGQGPEFLTYFQNEAQLEKSRLLSDRFSAERPKGSFSTLEIQRTEQGDSAMYLCASSYDRLGETQYFGPGTRLLVL.